This T cell receptor (beta chain) appears in the sequencing data of a study of Ad26.COV2.S vaccination and SARS-CoV-2 variants. In the study overall: Donor participated within the Ad26.COV2.S arm of the COV1001 trial.

Some clones are missing from TCRdb's copy, which holds only in-frame ones; the method was immunoSEQ multiplex PCR. The data contain more than 300,000 clones, 65% to 90% of them singletons. Study results and caveats: Once vaccination had occurred, spike-specific CD8+ and CD4+ T cell responses reportedly showed substantial breadth. Participants given vaccine showed non-spike TCR breadth similar to that of placebo recipients.

Germline trimming cut 6 bases from V and 4 bases from J; bases unmatched to any gene: 8. This CDR3 region has 15 residues. Germline lookup yields CDR1 MDHEN and CDR2 SYDVKM. On this clone itself: No antigen is known for it.

Treatment indicated: 19 received Ad26.COV2.S at low or high dose, single or two shots; 5 received placebo; per-sample allocation not given. The study sampled participants on day 63 after the first vaccine or placebo injection. The TCR originated in a person aged 18-65 years who received the Ad26.COV2.S COVID-19 vaccine or a placebo. The sequenced sample was peripheral blood, obtained in a trial of Ad26.COV2.S vaccine versus placebo. The chain has TRBV28 and TRBJ2-2; 7 nucleotides align to TRBD2. DNA for the CDR3: TGTGCCAGCAGCTCCTCTAGCGGACTCACCGGGGAGCTGTTTTTT. It encodes CASSSSSGLTGELFF.